This TCR beta chain came from a study of blood T cell repertoires in COVID-19. Study at large: There were acute and convalescent COVID-19 samples, and they came from the United States, Italy and Spain. PBMCs, B-cell-depleted T cells, or T cells provided the cDNA or gDNA that made up the material.

Clones were sequenced by immunoSEQ multiplex PCR, and TCRdb holds only the in-frame ones, with some missing. The sample has around 180,000 clones, around nine tenths seen once. V dropped 1 base and J dropped 9 bases, with 19 bases sitting between them. The CDR3 runs to 16 residues. CDR1 and CDR2 from the germline V gene are SGHDN and FVKESK. V gene TRBV14 combines with J gene TRBJ2-1; tentatively, D is TRBD1 (6 bases). This sequence was found in a man aged 70 or older with active or convalescent COVID-19. Sequenced input: peripheral blood. The CDR3 DNA reads as TGTGCCAGCAGCCAAGCCGCAGGGGTGGGTCGAAGTGAGCAGTTCTTC. Encoded protein: CASSQAAGVGRSEQFF.